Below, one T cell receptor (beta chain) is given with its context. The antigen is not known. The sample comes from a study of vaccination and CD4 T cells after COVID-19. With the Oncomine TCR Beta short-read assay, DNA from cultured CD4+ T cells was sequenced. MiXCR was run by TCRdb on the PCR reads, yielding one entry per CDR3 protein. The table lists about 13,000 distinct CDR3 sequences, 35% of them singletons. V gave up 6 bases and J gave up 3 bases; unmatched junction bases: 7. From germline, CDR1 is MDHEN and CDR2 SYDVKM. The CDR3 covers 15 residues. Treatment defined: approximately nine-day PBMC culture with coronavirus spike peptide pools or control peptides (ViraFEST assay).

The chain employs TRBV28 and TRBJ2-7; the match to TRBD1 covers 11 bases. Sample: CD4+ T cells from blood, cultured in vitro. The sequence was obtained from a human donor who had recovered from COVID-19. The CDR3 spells CASSEPGQGGYEQYF. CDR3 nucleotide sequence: TGTGCCAGCAGCGAACCGGGACAGGGGGGCTACGAGCAGTACTTC. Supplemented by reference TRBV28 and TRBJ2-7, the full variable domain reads DVKVTQSSRYLVKRTGEKVFLECVQDMDHENMFWYRQDPGLGLRLIYFSYDVKMKEKGDIPEGYSVSREKKERFSLILESASTNQTSMYLCASSEPGQGGYEQYFGPGTRLTVT.